The source of this T cell receptor (beta chain) is a study of blood T cell repertoires in COVID-19. Background on the study: From the United States, Italy and Spain came samples of acute and convalescent COVID-19. The cDNA or gDNA used as material had been derived from T cells, B-cell-depleted T cells, or PBMCs.

Original data processing: Using reference gene primer amplification, nucleated cell counts were estimated. The table came from immunoSEQ multiplex PCR; TCRdb's copy has only in-frame clones and leaves some out. V and J calls and clone size are as listed in that table; D and trimming were resolved from the DNA. This table holds 55,000 to 80,000 clones, under 80% found once. This CDR3 has 16 residues. The germline V gene encodes CDR1 LGHDT and CDR2 YNNKEL (reference sequence). J was trimmed by 5 bases and V by 4 bases; bases with no gene match: 7. This sequence joins TRBV3-1 (or the pseudogene TRBV3-2) and TRBJ2-3; 12 bases agree with TRBD2. The sequenced sample was peripheral blood. The TCR originated in a man aged 55-75 years with acute or convalescent COVID-19. CDR3 in amino acids: CASSPRLAGVRDTQYF. The DNA for the CDR3 is TGTGCCAGCAGCCCCCGACTAGCGGGAGTAAGAGATACGCAGTATTTT.